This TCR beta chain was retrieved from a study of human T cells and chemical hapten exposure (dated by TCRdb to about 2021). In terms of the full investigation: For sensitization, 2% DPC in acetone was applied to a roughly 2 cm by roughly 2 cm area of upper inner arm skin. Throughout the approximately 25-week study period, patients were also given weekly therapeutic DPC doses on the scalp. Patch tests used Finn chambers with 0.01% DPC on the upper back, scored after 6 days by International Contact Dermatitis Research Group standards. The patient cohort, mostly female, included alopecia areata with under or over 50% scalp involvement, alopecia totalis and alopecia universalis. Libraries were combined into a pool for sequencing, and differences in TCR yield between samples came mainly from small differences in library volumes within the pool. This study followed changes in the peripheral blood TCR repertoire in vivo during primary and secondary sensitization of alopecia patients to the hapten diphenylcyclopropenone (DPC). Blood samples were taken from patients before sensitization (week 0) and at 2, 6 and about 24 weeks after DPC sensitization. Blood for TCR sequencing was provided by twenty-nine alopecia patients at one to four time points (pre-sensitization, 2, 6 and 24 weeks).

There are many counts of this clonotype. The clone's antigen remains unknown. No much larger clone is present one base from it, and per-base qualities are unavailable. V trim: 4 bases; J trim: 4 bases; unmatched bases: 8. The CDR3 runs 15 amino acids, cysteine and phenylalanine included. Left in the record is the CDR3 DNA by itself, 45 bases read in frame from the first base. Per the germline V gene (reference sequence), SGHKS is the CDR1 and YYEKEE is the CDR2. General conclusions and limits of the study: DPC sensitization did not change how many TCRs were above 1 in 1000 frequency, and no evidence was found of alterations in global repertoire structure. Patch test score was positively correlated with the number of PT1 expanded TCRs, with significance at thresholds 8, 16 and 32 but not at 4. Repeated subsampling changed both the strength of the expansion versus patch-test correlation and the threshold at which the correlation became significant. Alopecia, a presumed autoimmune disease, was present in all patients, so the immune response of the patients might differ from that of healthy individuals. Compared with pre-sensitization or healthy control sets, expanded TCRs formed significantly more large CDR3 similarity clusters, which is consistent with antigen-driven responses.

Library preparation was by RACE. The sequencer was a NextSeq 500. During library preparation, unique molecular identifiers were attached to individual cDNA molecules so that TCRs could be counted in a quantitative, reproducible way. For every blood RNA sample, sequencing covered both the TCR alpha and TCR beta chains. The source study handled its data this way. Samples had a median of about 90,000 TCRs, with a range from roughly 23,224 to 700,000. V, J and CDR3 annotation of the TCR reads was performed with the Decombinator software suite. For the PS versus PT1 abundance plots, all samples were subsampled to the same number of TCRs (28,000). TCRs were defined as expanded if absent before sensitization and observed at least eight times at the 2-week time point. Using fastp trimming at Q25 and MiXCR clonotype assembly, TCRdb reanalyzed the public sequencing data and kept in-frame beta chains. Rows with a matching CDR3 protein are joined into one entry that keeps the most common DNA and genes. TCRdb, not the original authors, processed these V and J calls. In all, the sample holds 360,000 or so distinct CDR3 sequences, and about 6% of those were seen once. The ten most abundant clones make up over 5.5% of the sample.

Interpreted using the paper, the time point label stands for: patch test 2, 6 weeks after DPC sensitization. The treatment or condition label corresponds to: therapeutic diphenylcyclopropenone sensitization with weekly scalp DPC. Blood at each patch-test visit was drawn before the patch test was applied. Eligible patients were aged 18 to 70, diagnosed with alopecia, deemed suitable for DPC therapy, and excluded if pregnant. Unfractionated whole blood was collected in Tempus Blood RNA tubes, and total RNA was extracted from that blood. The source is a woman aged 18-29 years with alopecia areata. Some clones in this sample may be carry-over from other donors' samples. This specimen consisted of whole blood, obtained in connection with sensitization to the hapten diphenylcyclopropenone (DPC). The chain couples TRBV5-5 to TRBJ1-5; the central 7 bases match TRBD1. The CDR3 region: CASSVTGDRNQPQHF. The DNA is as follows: TGTGCCAGCAGCGTTACAGGGGATCGGAATCAGCCCCAGCATTTT.